The 18 T cell receptor beta chains below all came from one sample that was sequenced in a study of blood T cell repertoires in COVID-19. Data came from immunoSEQ multiplex PCR; TCRdb stores just in-frame clones and leaves some out. Here the sample spans approximately 50,000 clones, about 91% being singletons. What was sequenced was peripheral blood. The source of these receptors is a man in his fifties with active COVID-19.

V and J are TRBV28 and TRBJ2-1, with D possibly being TRBD1 (6 bases). Trimming removed 6 bases from V and 8 bases from J, with 14 bases in between. CDR3 length: 13 residues. Germline CDR1 and CDR2: MDHEN and SYDVKM. The CDR3 DNA is TGTGCCAGCAGCCGAGGGGGTCTGTATGAGCAGTTCTTC. It codes for CASSRGGLYEQFF. The variable domain in full, completed from reference TRBV28 and TRBJ2-1, reads DVKVTQSSRYLVKRTGEKVFLECVQDMDHENMFWYRQDPGLGLRLIYFSYDVKMKEKGDIPEGYSVSREKKERFSLILESASTNQTSMYLCASSRGGLYEQFFGPGTRLTVL.

The rearrangement uses TRBV6-1 and TRBJ2-1; 7 bases map to TRBD2. V shed 0 bases and J 2 bases; nucleotides not matched to a gene: 4. The CDR3 spans 16 residues. The germline gives CDR1 MNHNS, CDR2 SASEGT. The CDR3 loop reads CASSEASSGTYNEQFF. As DNA, the CDR3 is TGTGCCAGCAGTGAAGCATCCAGCGGGACCTACAATGAGCAGTTCTTC.

J is TRBJ1-2 and V is TRBV13; D is possibly TRBD1 (6 bases). The germline CDR1 and CDR2 sequences are PRHDT and FYEKMQ (reference sequence). The CDR3 totals 14 residues. V was shortened by 5 bases and J by 4 bases, with 14 bases between the two germline ends. CDR3 sequence reads: CASSLDGRGYGYTF. CDR3 sequence (DNA): TGTGCCAGCAGCCTAGACGGCAGGGGCTATGGCTACACCTTC.

This chain connects TRBV19 to TRBJ1-1; possible D gene TRBD1, 5 bases. This CDR3 region has 11 residues. Trimming pared 8 bases from V and 6 bases from J, leaving 10 bases between. Germline assignment: CDR1 LNHDA and CDR2 SQIVND (reference sequence). CDR3 coding DNA: TGTGCCAGTTGGCAGGGCGCTGAAGCTTTCTTT. Translation gives CASWQGAEAFF.

The rearrangement joins TRBV19 to TRBJ2-3, with D tentatively TRBD1 (5 bases). Germline assignment: CDR1 LNHDA and CDR2 SQIVND (reference sequence). V shed 7 bases and J shed 2 bases, with 10 bases lying between them. The CDR3 is 13 residues long. The CDR3 nucleotides read TGTGCCAGTAATAAGGGGCCCACAGATACGCAGTATTTT. This translates into CASNKGPTDTQYF.

V gene TRBV7-8 combines with J gene TRBJ2-7; tentative D call: TRBD1 (6 bases). V gave up 5 bases and J gave up 2 bases, with 22 bases separating them. In germline, CDR1 is SGHVS, CDR2 FQNEAQ. The CDR3 extends over 17 amino acids. DNA of the CDR3: TGTGCCAGCAGCCCCCCGAGAAGGGACAAGACAACCTACGAGCAGTACTTC. Amino acids: CASSPPRRDKTTYEQYF.

The chain has TRBV7-9 and TRBJ2-7; a possible D gene is TRBD1 (5 bases). The V end was cut by 4 bases, the J end by 0 bases, with 7 bases between. In germline, CDR1 is SEHNR, CDR2 FQNEAQ (reference sequence). This CDR3 contains 13 residues. CDR3 protein: CASSSTASYEQYF. CDR3 DNA: TGTGCCAGCAGCTCGACAGCCTCCTACGAGCAGTACTTC.

The chain combines TRBV18 with TRBJ1-4; D perhaps matches TRBD1 (6 bases). The CDR3 runs to 19 residues. Germline CDR1 is KGHSH and CDR2 is LQKENI. The V end was cut by 0 bases, the J end by 0 bases, with 17 bases between. CDR3 sequence: CASSPPGHQSISTNEKLFF. In DNA form, the CDR3 reads TGTGCCAGCTCACCACCGGGACACCAATCCATATCAACTAATGAAAAACTGTTTTTT.

This clone was recorded only once. The V and J genes are TRBV5-1 and TRBJ1-1; D call uncertain. The CDR3 spans 15 residues. V was cut by 0 bases and J by 3 bases, with 12 bases left in between. The germline V gene encodes CDR1 SGHRS and CDR2 YFSETQ. In nucleotides, the CDR3 is TGCGCCAGCAGCTTGGGATTAAACGGGGACACTGAAGCTTTCTTT. The encoded protein is CASSLGLNGDTEAFF.

The V call is TRBV5-1, the J call TRBJ2-1, with 7 bases lining up with TRBD1. Germline V lookup: CDR1 SGHRS, CDR2 YFSETQ. V was clipped by 0 bases and J by 0 bases; unmatched bases: 3. The CDR3 runs 16 residues. The CDR3 DNA reads as TGCGCCAGCAGCTTGGCCGAGGGGGCCTCCTACAATGAGCAGTTCTTC. The encoded protein is CASSLAEGASYNEQFF.

The V call is TRBV7-2, the J call TRBJ1-6; possibly TRBD1 for D (5 bases). Per germline, CDR1 SGHTA and CDR2 FQGNSA. Trimming shortened V by 3 bases and J by 10 bases, and 13 bases separated the two germline ends. The length of the CDR3 is 14 residues. In DNA form, the CDR3 reads TGTGCCAGCAGCTTTCAGGGCATAAGGTCACCCCTCCACTTT. Residues: CASSFQGIRSPLHF.

The gene calls are TRBV18 and TRBJ1-4; D uncertain. V gave up 4 bases and J gave up 8 bases, with 11 bases separating them. The CDR3 has 13 residues. Germline V gene lookup returns CDR1 KGHSH and CDR2 LQKENI. CDR3 amino acids: CASSRARGEKLFF. In nucleotides, the CDR3 is TGTGCCAGCTCACGGGCCAGAGGGGAAAAACTGTTTTTT.

The chain links TRBV2 to TRBJ1-5, with D possibly TRBD1 on 5 matching bases. V shed 7 bases and J shed 7 bases, with 17 bases lying between them. This CDR3 contains 14 residues. The germline gives CDR1 SNHLY, CDR2 FYNNEI. The CDR3 reads CASNLGGDMQPQHF. In nucleotides, the CDR3 is TGTGCCAGCAATCTTGGGGGGGATATGCAGCCCCAGCATTTT.

The chain joins TRBV2 to TRBJ2-7, with 9 bases matching TRBD2. The CDR3 has 14 amino acids. Germline V gene data show CDR1 as SNHLY and CDR2 as FYNNEI. Trimming cost V 6 bases and J 6 bases; bases outside gene matches: 9. CDR3 sequence (DNA): TGTGCCAGCAGCCCGCGGGGGGGTCCCCCCGAGCAGTACTTC. Translated, it gives CASSPRGGPPEQYF.

V usage is TRBV2 and J usage is TRBJ1-5; the match to TRBD1 covers 10 bases. J was trimmed by 7 bases and V by 7 bases; bases with no gene match: 7. This CDR3 comprises 14 residues. Germline-derived CDR1 and CDR2 are SNHLY and FYNNEI. CDR3 sequence: CASTPTGGGQPQHF. In nucleotides, the CDR3 is TGTGCCAGCACCCCGACAGGGGGCGGGCAGCCCCAGCATTTT.

This chain connects TRBV2 to TRBJ2-5, with D maybe TRBD1 (6 bases). CDR3 length: 14 residues. V dropped 3 bases and J dropped 1 base, with 9 bases sitting between them. Germline V gene data show CDR1 as SNHLY and CDR2 as FYNNEI. CDR3 nucleotide sequence: TGTGCCAGCAGTGAGCAGGGGCGCCAAGAGACCCAGTACTTC. Its translation: CASSEQGRQETQYF. Looking up the rest from reference TRBV2 and TRBJ2-5 gives the full variable domain: EPEVTQTPSHQVTQMGQEVILRCVPISNHLYFYWYRQILGQKVEFLVSFYNNEISEKSEIFDDQFSVERPDGSNFTLKIRSTKLEDSAMYFCASSEQGRQETQYFGPGTRLLVL.

This clone was counted once. This chain joins TRBV15 and TRBJ1-4, with a weak D call TRBD1 (6 bases). Germline assignment: CDR1 LNHNV and CDR2 YYDKDF (reference sequence). This CDR3 contains 15 residues. V was shortened by 1 base and J by 4 bases, with 10 bases between the two germline ends. The CDR3 here is CATSRVRQVNEKLFF. The CDR3 DNA is TGTGCCACCAGCAGAGTACGACAGGTTAATGAAAAACTGTTTTTT.

The chain employs TRBV5-4 and TRBJ1-2; 9 bases are a match to TRBD1. The V gene's germline CDR1 is SGHNT and CDR2 YYREEE (reference sequence). This CDR3 spans 15 amino acids. The junction had 12 bases not matched to a gene; V was cut back by 2 bases and J by 10 bases. The CDR3 here is CASSFSVGTGYSYTF. CDR3 coding DNA: TGTGCCAGCAGCTTTTCTGTAGGGACAGGGTATTCCTACACCTTC.